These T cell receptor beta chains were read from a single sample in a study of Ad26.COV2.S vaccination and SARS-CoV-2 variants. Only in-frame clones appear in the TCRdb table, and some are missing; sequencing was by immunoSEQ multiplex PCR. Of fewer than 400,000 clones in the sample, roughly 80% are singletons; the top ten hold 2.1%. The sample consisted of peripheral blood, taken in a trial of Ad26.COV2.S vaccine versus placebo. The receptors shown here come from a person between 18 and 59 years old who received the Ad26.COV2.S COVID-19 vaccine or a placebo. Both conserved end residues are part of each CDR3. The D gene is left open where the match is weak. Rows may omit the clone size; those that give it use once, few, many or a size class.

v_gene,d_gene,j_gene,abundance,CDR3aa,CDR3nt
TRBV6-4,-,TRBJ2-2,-,CASRPSVKTGELFF,TGTGCCAGCAGGCCCTCGGTCAAAACCGGGGAGCTGTTTTTT
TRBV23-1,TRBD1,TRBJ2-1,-,CASWDRSSYNEQFF,TGCGCCAGCTGGGACAGAAGCTCCTACAATGAGCAGTTCTTC
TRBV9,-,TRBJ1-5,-,CASSVGAISNQPQHF,TGTGCCAGCAGCGTAGGGGCGATTAGCAATCAGCCCCAGCATTTT
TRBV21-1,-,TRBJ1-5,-,CASSKIAGANQPQHF,TGTGCCAGCAGCAAGATCGCGGGGGCGAATCAGCCCCAGCATTTT
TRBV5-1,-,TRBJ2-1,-,CASSLMGHLYNEQFF,TGCGCCAGCAGCTTGATGGGACACCTATACAATGAGCAGTTCTTC
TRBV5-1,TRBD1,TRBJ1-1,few,CASSHFGLGKQGIPEAFF,TGCGCCAGCAGCCACTTCGGCCTCGGGAAACAGGGGATCCCTGAAGCTTTCTTT
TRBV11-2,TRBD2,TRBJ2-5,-,CASSLDSLAGYQETQYF,TGTGCCAGCAGCTTAGATTCGCTAGCGGGGTACCAAGAGACCCAGTACTTC
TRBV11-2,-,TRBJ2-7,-,CASSLDPGTYEQYF,TGTGCCAGCAGCTTAGATCCAGGGACCTACGAGCAGTACTTC
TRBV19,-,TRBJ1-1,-,CASSSGARNTEAFF,TGTGCCAGTAGTTCGGGGGCTCGGAACACTGAAGCTTTCTTT
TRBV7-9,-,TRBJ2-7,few,CASNKITGSRSSYEQYF,TGTGCCAGCAACAAAATCACAGGGAGTAGGAGCTCCTACGAGCAGTACTTC
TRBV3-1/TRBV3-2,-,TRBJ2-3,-,CASSQQDRGYTQYF,TGTGCCAGCAGCCAGCAAGACCGGGGGTATACGCAGTATTTT
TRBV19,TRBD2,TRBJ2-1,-,CASNPLAGGPNEQFF,TGTGCCAGCAACCCTCTAGCGGGGGGGCCCAATGAGCAGTTCTTC
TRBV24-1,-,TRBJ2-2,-,CATSLNTGELFF,TGTGCCACCAGTCTAAACACCGGGGAGCTGTTTTTT
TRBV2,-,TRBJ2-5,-,CASSEGQGETQYF,TGTGCCAGCAGTGAAGGGCAGGGGGAGACCCAGTACTTC
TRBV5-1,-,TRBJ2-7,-,CASSLLALGPYEQYF,TGCGCCAGCAGCTTGTTGGCTCTCGGGCCCTACGAGCAGTACTTC
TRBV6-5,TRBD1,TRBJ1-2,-,CASSMDRAGGYTF,TGTGCCAGCAGTATGGACAGGGCGGGTGGCTACACCTTC
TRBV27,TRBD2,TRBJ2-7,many,CASSRGVAGNPTYEQYF,TGTGCCAGCAGTCGTGGGGTAGCGGGGAACCCTACCTACGAGCAGTACTTC
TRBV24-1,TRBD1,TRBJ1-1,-,CATSASGQGGFTEAFF,TGTGCCACCAGTGCCTCGGGACAGGGTGGTTTCACTGAAGCTTTCTTT
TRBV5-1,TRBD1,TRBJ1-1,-,CASRAGDSLNTEAFF,TGCGCCAGCAGGGCGGGGGACAGCCTGAACACTGAAGCTTTCTTT
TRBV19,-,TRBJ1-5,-,CASSTQGNSNQPQHF,TGTGCCAGTAGTACGCAGGGTAATAGCAATCAGCCCCAGCATTTT
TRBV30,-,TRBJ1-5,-,CAWSLGGNQPQHF,TGTGCCTGGAGTTTGGGGGGTAATCAGCCCCAGCATTTT
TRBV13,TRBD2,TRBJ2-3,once,CASSLGLSGTQDTQYF,TGTGCCAGCAGCTTAGGCCTTAGCGGGACACAAGATACGCAGTATTTT
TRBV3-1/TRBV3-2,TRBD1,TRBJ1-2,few,CASSLGTGSYGYTF,TGTGCCAGCAGCCTGGGGACAGGGTCCTATGGCTACACCTTC
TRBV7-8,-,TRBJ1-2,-,CASSLAGAVLYGYTF,TGTGCCAGCAGCTTAGCTGGGGCCGTCCTCTATGGCTACACCTTC
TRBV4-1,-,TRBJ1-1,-,CASSQEAYSDTEAFF,TGCGCCAGCAGCCAGGAGGCATATTCCGACACTGAAGCTTTCTTT
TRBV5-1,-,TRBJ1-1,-,CASSVAWNTEAFF,TGCGCCAGCAGCGTGGCGTGGAACACTGAAGCTTTCTTT
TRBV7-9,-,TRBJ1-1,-,CASSLGFTEAFF,TGTGCCAGCAGCTTAGGGTTCACTGAAGCTTTCTTT
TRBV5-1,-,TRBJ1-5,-,CASSLQGGEQPQHF,TGCGCCAGCAGCTTACAGGGAGGGGAGCAGCCCCAGCATTTT
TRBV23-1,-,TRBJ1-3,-,CASSRFDRCGNTIYF,TGCGCCAGCAGCCGCTTTGACAGGTGTGGAAACACCATATATTTT
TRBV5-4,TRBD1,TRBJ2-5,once,CASSLPGQGSRETQYF,TGTGCCAGCAGCTTGCCGGGACAGGGTTCGCGAGAGACCCAGTACTTC
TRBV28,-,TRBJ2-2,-,CAAWQNTGELFF,TGTGCGGCATGGCAGAACACCGGGGAGCTGTTTTTT
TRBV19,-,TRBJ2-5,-,CASSMGRWEETQYF,TGTGCCAGTAGTATGGGTAGATGGGAGGAGACCCAGTACTTC
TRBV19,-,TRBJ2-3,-,CASSMRGEDTQYF,TGTGCCAGTAGTATGAGGGGGGAGGATACGCAGTATTTT
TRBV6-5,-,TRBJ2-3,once,CASSIGRAKYTQYF,TGTGCCAGCTCAATCGGGAGAGCCAAATATACGCAGTATTTT
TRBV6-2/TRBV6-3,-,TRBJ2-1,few,CASSYQGGSYNEQFF,TGTGCCAGCAGTTACCAGGGGGGCTCCTACAATGAGCAGTTCTTC
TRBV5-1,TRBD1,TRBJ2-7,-,CASSWGQGTYEQYF,TGCGCCAGCAGCTGGGGACAGGGGACCTACGAGCAGTACTTC
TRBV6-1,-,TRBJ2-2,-,CASSDRPATGELFF,TGTGCCAGCAGTGATCGCCCTGCCACCGGGGAGCTGTTTTTT
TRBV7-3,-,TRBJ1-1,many,CASSLEGNTEAFF,TGTGCCAGCAGCTTGGAGGGGAACACTGAAGCTTTCTTT
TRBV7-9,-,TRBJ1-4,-,CASSLDGDEKLFF,TGTGCCAGCAGCTTAGACGGAGATGAAAAACTGTTTTTT
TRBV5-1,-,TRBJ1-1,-,CASSGNRNTEAFF,TGCGCCAGCAGCGGCAATCGGAACACTGAAGCTTTCTTT
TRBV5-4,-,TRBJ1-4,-,CASSPASGRGQPNEKLFF,TGTGCCAGCTCGCCGGCGAGCGGCCGGGGACAACCTAATGAAAAACTGTTTTTT
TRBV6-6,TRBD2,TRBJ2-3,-,CASSSSGGPTDTQYF,TGTGCCAGCAGTTCAAGCGGGGGACCCACAGATACGCAGTATTTT
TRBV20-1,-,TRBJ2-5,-,CSASRSGWGQETQYF,TGCAGTGCTAGTCGGTCGGGCTGGGGACAAGAGACCCAGTACTTC
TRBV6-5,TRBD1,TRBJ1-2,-,CASSLQGAISGYTF,TGTGCCAGCAGTTTACAGGGGGCAATCAGTGGCTACACCTTC
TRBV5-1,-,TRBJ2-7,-,CASSSGGTYEQYF,TGCGCCAGCAGCTCGGGCGGGACCTACGAGCAGTACTTC
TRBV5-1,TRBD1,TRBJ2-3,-,CASSSTGSTDTQYF,TGCGCCAGCAGCTCGACAGGGAGCACAGATACGCAGTATTTT
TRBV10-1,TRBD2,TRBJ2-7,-,CASSVLAGVYEQYF,TGCGCCAGCAGTGTACTAGCGGGGGTCTACGAGCAGTACTTC
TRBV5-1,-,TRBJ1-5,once,CASSLARDQPQHF,TGCGCCAGCAGCTTGGCCCGGGATCAGCCCCAGCATTTT
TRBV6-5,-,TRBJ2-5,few,CATMKQGGQETQYF,TGTGCCACCATGAAACAGGGGGGGCAAGAGACCCAGTACTTC
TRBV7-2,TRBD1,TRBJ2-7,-,CASSAWDRGPTYEQYF,TGTGCCAGCAGCGCCTGGGACAGGGGCCCTACCTACGAGCAGTACTTC
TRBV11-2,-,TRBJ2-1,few,CASSQGRGRVEQFF,TGTGCCAGCAGCCAAGGGCGGGGGCGAGTTGAGCAGTTCTTC
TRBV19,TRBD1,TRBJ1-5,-,CASSVQGGYQPQHF,TGTGCCAGTAGTGTTCAGGGGGGCTATCAGCCCCAGCATTTT
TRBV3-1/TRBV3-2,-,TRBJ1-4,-,CASSPQGLEEKLFF,TGTGCCAGCAGCCCTCAGGGGTTGGAAGAAAAACTGTTTTTT
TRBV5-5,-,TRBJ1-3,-,CASSLGQGRNTIYF,TGTGCCAGCAGCTTGGGGCAGGGTAGAAACACCATATATTTT
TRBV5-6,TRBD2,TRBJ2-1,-,CASSSLRRGGADNEQFF,TGTGCCAGCAGCTCCCTTCGTCGCGGGGGGGCCGACAATGAGCAGTTCTTC